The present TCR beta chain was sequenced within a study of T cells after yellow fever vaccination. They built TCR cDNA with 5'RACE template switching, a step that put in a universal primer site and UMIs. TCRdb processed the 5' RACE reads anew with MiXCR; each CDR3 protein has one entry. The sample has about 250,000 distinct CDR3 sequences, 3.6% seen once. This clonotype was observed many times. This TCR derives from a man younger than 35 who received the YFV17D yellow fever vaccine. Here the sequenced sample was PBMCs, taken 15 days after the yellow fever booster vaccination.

The CDR3 loop reads CASSLDRPTHSYRVRPKAFF. CDR3 nucleotides: TGCGCCAGCAGCTTGGATAGACCAACCCACTCCTACAGGGTTCGTCCGAAAGCTTTCTTT. The chain uses TRBV5-1 and TRBJ1-1; D is possibly TRBD1 (6 bases). Trimming removed 0 bases from V and 9 bases from J, with 33 bases in between. The CDR3 has 20 residues. Germline V gene sequence: CDR1 SGHRS, CDR2 YFSETQ.